This TCR beta chain came from a study of multiple sclerosis patients with progressive multifocal leukoencephalopathy. The study, taken as a whole, reports: Clones expanded at PML were already present before and during natalizumab.

The V segment lost 1 base and the J segment 8 bases; nucleotides outside the gene matches: 4. The germline V gene encodes CDR1 SGHTA and CDR2 FQGNSA. The CDR3 sequence is 13 residues long. TCRdb's table, derived via immunoSEQ multiplex PCR, lists solely in-frame clones and lacks some. The table records some 28,000 clones, approximately 85% of them present only once. Time point described: time of PML onset. Comment on this clone: The antigen is undetermined.

Sample: PBMCs, taken from a patient treated with natalizumab. The source of this sequence is a woman in her 30s with progressive multifocal leukoencephalopathy. The chain joins TRBV7-2 to TRBJ1-2; TRBD1 matches at 7 bases. CDR3 sequence: CASSLGAGGGYTF. As DNA, the CDR3 is TGTGCCAGCAGCTTAGGGGCAGGGGGAGGCTACACCTTC.